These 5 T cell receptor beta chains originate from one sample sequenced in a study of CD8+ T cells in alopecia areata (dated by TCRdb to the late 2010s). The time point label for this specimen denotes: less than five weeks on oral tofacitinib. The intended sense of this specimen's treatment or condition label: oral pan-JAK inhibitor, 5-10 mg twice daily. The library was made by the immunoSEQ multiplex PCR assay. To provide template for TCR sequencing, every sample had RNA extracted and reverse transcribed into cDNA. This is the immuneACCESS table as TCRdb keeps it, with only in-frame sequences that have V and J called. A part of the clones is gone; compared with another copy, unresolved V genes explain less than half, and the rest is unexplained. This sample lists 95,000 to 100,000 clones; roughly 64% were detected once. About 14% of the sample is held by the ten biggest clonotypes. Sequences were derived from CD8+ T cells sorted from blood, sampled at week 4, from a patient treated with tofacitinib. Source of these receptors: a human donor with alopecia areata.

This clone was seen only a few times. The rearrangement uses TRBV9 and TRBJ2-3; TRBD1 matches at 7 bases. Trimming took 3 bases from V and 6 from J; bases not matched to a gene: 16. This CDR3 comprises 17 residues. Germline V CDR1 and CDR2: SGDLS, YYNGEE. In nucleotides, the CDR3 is TGTGCCAGCAGCGACCGGGACAGTTTCCCCCAACGGGATACGCAGTATTTT. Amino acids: CASSDRDSFPQRDTQYF. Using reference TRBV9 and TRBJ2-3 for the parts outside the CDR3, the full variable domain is DSGVTQTPKHLITATGQRVTLRCSPRSGDLSVYWYQQSLDQGLQFLIQYYNGEERAKGNILERFSAQQFPDLHSELNLSSLELGDSALYFCASSDRDSFPQRDTQYFGPGTRLTVL.

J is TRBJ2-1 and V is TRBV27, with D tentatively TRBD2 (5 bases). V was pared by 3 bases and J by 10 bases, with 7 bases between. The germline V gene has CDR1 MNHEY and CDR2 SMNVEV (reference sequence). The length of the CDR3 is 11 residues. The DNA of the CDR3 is TGTGCCAGCAGTTTGAGAGGGGAGCAGTTCTTC. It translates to CASSLRGEQFF.

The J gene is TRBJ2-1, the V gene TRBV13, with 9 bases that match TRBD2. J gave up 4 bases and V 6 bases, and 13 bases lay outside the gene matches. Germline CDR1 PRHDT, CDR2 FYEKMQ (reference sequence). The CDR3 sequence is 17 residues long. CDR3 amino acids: CASSFERAGGGYNEQFF. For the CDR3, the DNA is TGTGCCAGCAGTTTCGAAAGAGCGGGGGGTGGTTACAATGAGCAGTTCTTC. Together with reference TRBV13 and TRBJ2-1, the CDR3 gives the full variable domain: AAGVIQSPRHLIKEKRETATLKCYPIPRHDTVYWYQQGPGQDPQFLISFYEKMQSDKGSIPDRFSAQQFSDYHSELNMSSLELGDSALYFCASSFERAGGGYNEQFFGPGTRLTVL.

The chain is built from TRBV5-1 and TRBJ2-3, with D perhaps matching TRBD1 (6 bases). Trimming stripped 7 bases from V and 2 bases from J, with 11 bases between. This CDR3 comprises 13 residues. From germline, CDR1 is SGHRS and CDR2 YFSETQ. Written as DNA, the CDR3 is TGCGCCAGCGGGGGCCTGCTCACAGATACGCAGTATTTT. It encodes CASGGLLTDTQYF.

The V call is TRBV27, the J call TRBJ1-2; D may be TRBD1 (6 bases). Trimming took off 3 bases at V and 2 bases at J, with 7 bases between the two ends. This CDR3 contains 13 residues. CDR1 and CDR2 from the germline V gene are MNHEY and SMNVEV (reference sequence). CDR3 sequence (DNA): TGTGCCAGCAGTTTCACAGGGAACTATGGCTACACCTTC. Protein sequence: CASSFTGNYGYTF.